The 26 T cell receptor beta chains below were found in one sample sequenced in a study of T cells in Graves' hyperthyroidism and ophthalmopathy. TCR beta CDR3 regions were amplified from RNA. In the first-round RT-PCR of the TCR CDR3, the HTBI primer set was used. TCRdb re-derived calls from the multiplex PCR reads in MiXCR, one entry per CDR3 protein. The data contain approximately 590,000 distinct CDR3 sequences, around a sixth of them singletons. Sequencing was done on a sample of blood. The receptors derive from a woman under 40 with Graves' hyperthyroidism.

This clonotype was detected a few times. The J gene is TRBJ2-2, the V gene TRBV6-4, with TRBD2 matching 9 bases. The CDR3 runs 16 residues. J gave up 1 base and V 2 bases, and 2 bases lay outside the gene matches. Per the germline V gene, CDR1 is MRHNA and CDR2 is SNTAGT. The CDR3 DNA reads TGTGCCAGCAGTGACAAACTAGCGGGGAACACCGGGGAGCTGTTTTTT. Translation gives CASSDKLAGNTGELFF.

V is TRBV15 and J is TRBJ2-6; D gene ambiguous. This CDR3 has 14 residues. Germline V gene data show CDR1 as LNHNV and CDR2 as YYDKDF (reference sequence). V was trimmed by 6 bases and J by 1 base, leaving 7 bases between them. DNA for the CDR3: TGTGCCACCAGGTCGAGGTCTGGGGCCAACGTCCTGACTTTC. This codes for CATRSRSGANVLTF.

This clonotype came up many times. This chain links TRBV28 with TRBJ2-4; 7 bases align to TRBD1. This CDR3 contains 13 residues. From germline, CDR1 is MDHEN and CDR2 SYDVKM. Germline trimming cut 8 bases from V and 7 bases from J; bases unmatched to any gene: 8. CDR3 in amino acids: CASEDGTVNIQYF. The CDR3 nucleotides are TGTGCCAGCGAGGATGGGACAGTGAACATTCAGTACTTC. Full variable domain (remainder filled in from reference TRBV28 and TRBJ2-4): DVKVTQSSRYLVKRTGEKVFLECVQDMDHENMFWYRQDPGLGLRLIYFSYDVKMKEKGDIPEGYSVSREKKERFSLILESASTNQTSMYLCASEDGTVNIQYFGAGTRLSVL.

Turning to this clonotype: A single base separates this from a much larger clone, so it may be a read error. J is TRBJ2-3 and V is TRBV7-3; TRBD2 matches 8 bases. The germline gives CDR1 SGHTA, CDR2 FQGTGA. The CDR3 length is 15 residues. The DNA for the CDR3 is TGTGCCAGCAGCCTAACTAGCGGCAAGTGGTATACGCAGTATTTT. Its protein product is CASSLTSGKWYTQYF.

This clonotype was detected ten times or more. The chain couples TRBV19 to TRBJ2-1; D tentatively reads TRBD1 or TRBD2 (6 bases each). Germline V gene lookup returns CDR1 LNHDA and CDR2 SQIVND (reference sequence). This CDR3 contains 15 residues. With 7 bases removed from V and 0 bases from J, the gap between germline ends came to 13 bases. The CDR3 loop reads CASKRGESSYNEQFF. CDR3 nucleotides: TGTGCCAGTAAAAGGGGGGAGAGCTCCTACAATGAGCAGTTCTTC.

The rearrangement links TRBV20-1 to TRBJ1-3, with D unresolved. Germline loops: CDR1 DFQATT, CDR2 SNEGSKA (reference sequence). V was clipped by 2 bases and J by 2 bases, with 10 bases between them. The CDR3 runs to 14 residues. The CDR3 nucleotides read TGCAGTGCTAGACATGAGACGGCTGGAAACACCATATATTTT. This gives the protein CSARHETAGNTIYF.

Details on this clonotype: This clone may be a read error of a much larger clone one base away. The chain recombines TRBV27 with TRBJ2-6, with 8 positions matching TRBD2. This CDR3 spans 18 amino acids. J gave up 2 bases and V 4 bases, and 10 bases lay outside the gene matches. Per the germline V gene, CDR1 is MNHEY and CDR2 is SMNVEV (reference sequence). For the CDR3, the DNA is TGTGCCAGCAGTTCGGGAGGGGACTCAGCCACTGGGGCCAACGTCCTGACTTTC. Translation: CASSSGGDSATGANVLTF. Full variable domain (outside the CDR3, taken from reference TRBV27 and TRBJ2-6): EAQVTQNPRYLITVTGKKLTVTCSQNMNHEYMSWYRQDPGLGLRQIYYSMNVEVTDKGDVPEGYKVSRKEKRNFPLILESPSPNQTSLYFCASSSGGDSATGANVLTFGAGSRLTVL.

The gene calls are TRBV27 and TRBJ2-3, with 7 bases aligning to TRBD2. The CDR3 contains 15 residues. The germline V gene encodes CDR1 MNHEY and CDR2 SMNVEV (reference sequence). The trim removed 6 bases at V and 1 base at J, leaving 7 bases unmatched. The chain's CDR3 is CASSYGTTRTDTQYF. CDR3 bases: TGTGCCAGCAGCTACGGGACTACCCGCACAGATACGCAGTATTTT.

This clonotype was recorded many times. The CDR3 loop is CASSLDPNEKLFF. CDR3 coding DNA: TGCGCCAGCAGCTTGGATCCAAATGAAAAACTGTTTTTT. This chain uses TRBV5-1 with TRBJ1-4; D call uncertain. Germline V gives CDR1 SGHRS, CDR2 YFSETQ. The CDR3 loop spans 13 amino acids. Trimming shortened V by 0 bases and J by 5 bases, and 5 bases separated the two germline ends.

This clonotype was counted a few times. Being one base from a much bigger clone, this may be a read error. The chain carries TRBV7-9 and TRBJ2-7; D could derive from TRBD1 or TRBD2 (5 bases each). CDR3 length: 15 residues. CDR1 SEHNR and CDR2 FQNEAQ come from the germline V gene (reference sequence). Trimming stripped 5 bases from V and 2 bases from J, with 16 bases between. CDR3 protein: CASSADLGETYEQYF. CDR3 nucleotide sequence: TGTGCCAGCAGCGCGGATTTGGGGGAGACCTACGAGCAGTACTTC.

The gene calls are TRBV24-1 and TRBJ1-2; D gene unclear. Germline V gene lookup returns CDR1 KGHDR and CDR2 SFDVKD. The CDR3 has 14 amino acids. The germline V and J ends were trimmed by 1 base and 2 bases, with 7 bases remaining between them. The CDR3 region is CATSDFWRNYGYTF. The CDR3 DNA reads TGTGCCACCAGTGATTTTTGGAGAAACTATGGCTACACCTTC.

This clonotype has ten or more counts. The rearrangement joins TRBV2 to TRBJ1-2, with D perhaps TRBD1 (5 bases). V was clipped by 0 bases and J by 2 bases, with 22 bases between them. The CDR3 has 19 residues. CDR1 and CDR2 (germline): SNHLY, FYNNEI. CDR3: CASSEARRGSRKQNYGYTF. As DNA, the CDR3 is TGTGCCAGCAGTGAAGCGCGGAGGGGCAGCCGTAAGCAGAACTATGGCTACACCTTC. Full variable domain (remainder filled in from reference TRBV2 and TRBJ1-2): EPEVTQTPSHQVTQMGQEVILRCVPISNHLYFYWYRQILGQKVEFLVSFYNNEISEKSEIFDDQFSVERPDGSNFTLKIRSTKLEDSAMYFCASSEARRGSRKQNYGYTFGSGTRLTVV.

This clonotype was recorded at least ten times. This chain connects TRBV6-1 to TRBJ2-1, with D hard to call. CDR3 size: 12 residues. Germline values: CDR1 MNHNS, CDR2 SASEGT. V was shortened by 5 bases and J by 8 bases, with 10 bases between the two germline ends. The CDR3 nucleotides read TGTGCCAGCAGTTCCCTCGGCCATGAGCAGTTCTTC. Protein product: CASSSLGHEQFF.

Only a few counts were recorded for this clonotype. The V and J genes are TRBV20-1 and TRBJ2-1, with D uncertain. Trimming took 6 bases from V and 9 from J, leaving 12 bases between them. Germline V gene lookup returns CDR1 DFQATT and CDR2 SNEGSKA (reference sequence). This CDR3 has 11 amino acids. CDR3 region: CSANRLSEQFF. CDR3 in DNA: TGCAGTGCAAACCGACTCTCTGAGCAGTTCTTC.

The chain carries TRBV12-3 or TRBV12-4 and TRBJ2-6, with D unclear. Trimming took 4 bases from V and 3 from J, leaving 7 bases between them. This CDR3 comprises 14 residues. In nucleotides, the CDR3 is TGTGCCAGCAGTTCAACACGTGGGGCCAACGTCCTGACTTTC. It specifies CASSSTRGANVLTF.

In its sample, this clonotype was seen a few times. This chain joins TRBV20-1 and TRBJ2-1; unclear D gene. Germline V gene sequence: CDR1 DFQATT, CDR2 SNEGSKA (reference sequence). This CDR3 comprises 15 residues. The V and J ends lost 3 bases and 0 bases respectively, with 12 bases between them. CDR3 DNA sequence: TGCAGTGCTAGGAGACCGACCGCCTCCTACAATGAGCAGTTCTTC. It yields the protein CSARRPTASYNEQFF.

The chain combines TRBV5-1 with TRBJ1-1; no firm D call. V dropped 4 bases and J dropped 11 bases, with 18 bases sitting between them. The CDR3 extends over 13 amino acids. Germline loops: CDR1 SGHRS, CDR2 YFSETQ. The CDR3 bases are TGCGCCAGCAGCCGGTCCTATATGGACGAGGCTTTCTTT. This gives the protein CASSRSYMDEAFF.

This clonotype has a handful of counts. This chain joins TRBV4-1 and TRBJ2-1, with D uncertain. The CDR3 loop spans 16 amino acids. The germline V gene has CDR1 MGHRA and CDR2 YSYEKL. V gave up 0 bases and J gave up 3 bases, with 12 bases separating them. In DNA form, the CDR3 reads TGCGCCAGCAGCCAAGATCGGGTTGGATTCTACAATGAGCAGTTCTTC. Translating it yields CASSQDRVGFYNEQFF.

This clonotype occurred a few times. V and J are TRBV6-2 or TRBV6-3 and TRBJ2-1, with D perhaps matching TRBD2 (6 bases). The germline V gene has CDR1 MNHEY and CDR2 SVGEGT. Trimming cost V 1 base and J 5 bases, with 15 bases left between them. This CDR3 has 16 amino acids. The CDR3 DNA is TGTGCCAGCAGTTACTTCGCCGGGAGAGGTGACAATGAGCAGTTCTTC. It yields the protein CASSYFAGRGDNEQFF.

This clonotype was detected a few times. The rearrangement joins TRBV20-1 to TRBJ1-2; D uncertain. CDR1 DFQATT and CDR2 SNEGSKA come from the germline V gene (reference sequence). The V end lost 2 bases, the J end lost 7 bases, and 5 bases lay between the germline ends. The CDR3 contains 10 residues. The CDR3 is CSARSRGYTF. The CDR3 DNA reads TGCAGTGCTAGATCCCGTGGCTACACCTTC.

V and J are TRBV6-6 and TRBJ2-1; tentative D call: TRBD2 (6 bases). Germline CDR1 reads MNHNY; CDR2 reads SVGAGI (reference sequence). This CDR3 has 16 residues. V shed 0 bases and J shed 3 bases, with 12 bases lying between them. The CDR3 bases are TGTGCCAGCAGTTACTCTAAGGCGGGGAGCTACAATGAGCAGTTCTTC. Translation: CASSYSKAGSYNEQFF.

The CDR3 DNA follows: TGTGCCAGCAGTCAGGGACTAGCGGGACAACATAAGGCCCAAGAGACCCAGTACTTC. It encodes CASSQGLAGQHKAQETQYF. The genes are TRBV12-3 or TRBV12-4 and TRBJ2-5, with 13 bases matching TRBD2. This CDR3 comprises 19 residues. V lost 5 bases and J lost 1; bases outside the gene matches: 13.

This clonotype was observed a few times. The chain couples TRBV10-3 to TRBJ2-2; the match to TRBD1 covers 7 bases. The germline CDR1 and CDR2 sequences are ENHRY and SYGVKD. V shed 0 bases and J 2 bases; nucleotides not matched to a gene: 3. This CDR3 has 16 residues. The CDR3 sequence is CAISESGQPNTGELFF. In DNA form, the CDR3 reads TGTGCCATCAGTGAGTCGGGACAGCCTAACACCGGGGAGCTGTTTTTT.

This clonotype was counted between two and nine times. V gene TRBV10-3 combines with J gene TRBJ2-1, with 9 bases that match TRBD2. J lost 5 bases, V lost 6 bases, and 8 bases had no gene match. Germline CDR1 and CDR2: ENHRY and SYGVKD. The CDR3 has 15 residues. Written as DNA, the CDR3 is TGTGCCATCAGCGGGCTAGCGGGACTAAACAATGAGCAGTTCTTC. Amino acid sequence: CAISGLAGLNNEQFF.

This clonotype has only a few counts. The V gene is TRBV12-3 or TRBV12-4, the J gene TRBJ1-1; D unresolved. This CDR3 has 13 residues. The ends were cut back, 10 bases at V and 1 base at J, with 13 bases in the middle. The CDR3 nucleotides read TGTGCCACTCATCGGGCCACGAACACTGAAGCTTTCTTT. Its protein product is CATHRATNTEAFF.

This clonotype was recorded at least ten times. The chain joins TRBV7-3 to TRBJ2-1, with D possibly TRBD2 on 5 matching bases. The length of the CDR3 is 13 residues. Trimming took off 2 bases at V and 8 bases at J, with 10 bases between the two ends. Germline V gene sequence: CDR1 SGHTA, CDR2 FQGTGA. For the CDR3, the DNA is TGTGCCAGCAGCTTACAAAGGGAGTATGAGCAGTTCTTC. Protein: CASSLQREYEQFF. The full variable domain, rest sourced from reference TRBV7-3 and TRBJ2-1, is GAGVSQTPSNKVTEKGKYVELRCDPISGHTALYWYRQSLGQGPEFLIYFQGTGAADDSGLPNDRFFAVRPEGSVSTLKIQRTERGDSAVYLCASSLQREYEQFFGPGTRLTVL.